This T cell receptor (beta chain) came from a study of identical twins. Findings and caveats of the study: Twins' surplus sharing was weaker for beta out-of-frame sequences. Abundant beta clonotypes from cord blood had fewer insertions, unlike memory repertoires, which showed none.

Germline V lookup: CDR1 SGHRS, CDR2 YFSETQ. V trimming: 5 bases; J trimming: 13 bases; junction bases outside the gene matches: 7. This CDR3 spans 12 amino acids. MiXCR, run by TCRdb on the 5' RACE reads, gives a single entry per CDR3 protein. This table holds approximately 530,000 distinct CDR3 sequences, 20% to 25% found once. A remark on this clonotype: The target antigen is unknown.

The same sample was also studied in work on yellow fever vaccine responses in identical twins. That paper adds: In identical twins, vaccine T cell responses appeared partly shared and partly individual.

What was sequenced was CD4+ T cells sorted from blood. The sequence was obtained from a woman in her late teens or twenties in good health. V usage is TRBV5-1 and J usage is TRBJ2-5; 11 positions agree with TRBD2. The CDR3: CASRPSGGPWYF. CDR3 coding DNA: TGCGCCAGCAGGCCTAGCGGGGGGCCCTGGTACTTC.